The rows below give T cell receptor beta chains drawn from one sample of a study of blood T cell repertoires in COVID-19. Produced via immunoSEQ multiplex PCR; TCRdb's table is partial and in-frame only. The data contain about 250,000 clones, 84% of them singletons. The sample comprised peripheral blood. Every receptor here comes from a man aged 50 or older with active or convalescent COVID-19. CDR3s include the opening cysteine and the closing phenylalanine or tryptophan. A D gene is named only where the DNA matches it firmly. Size tells how often a clone was seen (once, few, many) or the class of an expanded clone, and some rows leave it out.

TRBV7-3	few	NA	TRBJ2-1	TGTGCCAGCAGCTGGGGCAGCAAGGGTGAGCAGTTCTTC	CASSWGSKGEQFF
TRBV7-6	NA	TRBD1	TRBJ2-1	TGTGCCAGCAGCTTAGTCCCAGGGGGCCTCTACAATGAGCAGTTCTTC	CASSLVPGGLYNEQFF
TRBV29-1	NA	TRBD1	TRBJ2-3	TGCAGCACCGGACAGGGGAGGGCAGATACGCAGTATTTT	CSTGQGRADTQYF
TRBV7-2	NA	NA	TRBJ2-7	TGTGCCAGCAGTGGACAGAGAGGAGTGCATGAGCAGTACTTC	CASSGQRGVHEQYF
TRBV4-2	NA	TRBD1	TRBJ2-7	TGTGCCAGCAGCCACGCCGGGACAGCCGGGGAGCAGTACTTC	CASSHAGTAGEQYF
TRBV11-1	NA	NA	TRBJ1-5	TGTGCCAGCAGCCAAGGACGGGGGTCGCCCCAGCATTTT	CASSQGRGSPQHF
TRBV12-3/TRBV12-4	NA	NA	TRBJ1-2	TGTGCCAGCACGACCGGGACTCTCTATGGCTACACCTTC	CASTTGTLYGYTF
TRBV7-3	NA	TRBD1	TRBJ1-1	TGTGCCAGCAGCTCAGCAGGGGGCCATACTGAAGCTTTCTTT	CASSSAGGHTEAFF
TRBV30	NA	TRBD1	TRBJ1-2	TGTGCCTGGAGTGTACGTAGCACAGGGGACTATGGCTACACCTTC	CAWSVRSTGDYGYTF
TRBV30	once	NA	TRBJ1-4	TGTGCCTGGAGTGTACTTGAAAAACTGTTTTTT	CAWSVLEKLFF
TRBV30	NA	TRBD2	TRBJ2-2	TGTGCCTGGAGTTCCCAAGCAGCGGGGGAATGGGAGCTGTTTTTT	CAWSSQAAGEWELFF
TRBV19	once	TRBD1	TRBJ2-6	TGTGCCAGTAGTATAATTGAAGGGGGCTCTTCTGGGGCCAACGTCCTGACTTTC	CASSIIEGGSSGANVLTF
TRBV6-2/TRBV6-3	NA	NA	TRBJ1-5	TGTGCCAGCAGTGACGACGGGAATCAGCCCCAGCATTTT	CASSDDGNQPQHF
TRBV11-2	NA	TRBD2	TRBJ2-2	TGTGCCAGCAGCTTAGGTGGATTTGCGGGGGGGCGCACCGGGGAGCTGTTTTTT	CASSLGGFAGGRTGELFF
TRBV10-3	once	TRBD1	TRBJ2-4	TGTGCCATCAGTGAGTCCCCACCCCGTCCGCCGGGACAGAAGGCTCAAAACATTCAGTACTTC	CAISESPPRPPGQKAQNIQYF
TRBV7-3	NA	TRBD2	TRBJ2-1	TGTGCCAGCAGCTTAGGCCCTAGCGGGACTAGTTATGAGCAGTTCTTC	CASSLGPSGTSYEQFF
TRBV7-6	NA	NA	TRBJ1-5	TGTGCCAGCAGCCGCTCAGGGTATAGCAATCAGCCCCAGCATTTT	CASSRSGYSNQPQHF
TRBV3-1/TRBV3-2	NA	NA	TRBJ1-1	TGTGCCAGCAGCCAATTGGGAGGGGGGGCCATGAACACTGAAGCTTTCTTT	CASSQLGGGAMNTEAFF